A selection of T cell receptor beta chains follows, all from one sample in a study of blood T cell repertoires in COVID-19. Profiling relied on immunoSEQ multiplex PCR, and the TCRdb table lists in-frame clones only, not all of them. The table has over 100,000 clones, roughly four fifths seen once. The sample consisted of peripheral blood. These receptor sequences come from a man aged 40-55 years with active or convalescent COVID-19. CDR3s include the opening cysteine and the closing phenylalanine or tryptophan. A D gene is named only where the DNA matches it firmly. Clone size appears in some rows only: once, few, many, or a class for an expanded clone.

D: TRBD1
size: .
V: TRBV18
length: 14
J: TRBJ1-1
CDR3: CASSGQAQNTEAFF
DNA: TGTGCCAGCTCAGGACAGGCTCAAAACACTGAAGCTTTCTTT

D: TRBD1
size: .
V: TRBV5-6
length: 16
J: TRBJ1-1
CDR3: CASSFRDRGPGTEAFF
DNA: TGTGCCAGCAGCTTCCGGGACAGGGGGCCTGGCACTGAAGCTTTCTTT

D: TRBD2
size: once
V: TRBV10-1
length: 14
J: TRBJ2-7
CDR3: CASSSGTSDTQQYF
DNA: TGCGCCAGCAGTTCCGGGACTAGCGACACCCAGCAGTACTTC

D: TRBD2
size: .
V: TRBV7-2
length: 18
J: TRBJ2-3
CDR3: CASSTQTAGGLRPDTQYF
DNA: TGTGCCAGCAGCACGCAAACAGCGGGGGGGTTGAGGCCAGATACGCAGTATTTT

D: .
size: .
V: TRBV2
length: 14
J: TRBJ1-1
CDR3: CASSKQQGRTEAFF
DNA: TGTGCCAGCAGTAAGCAGCAGGGTAGGACTGAAGCTTTCTTT

D: TRBD1
size: .
V: TRBV18
length: 14
J: TRBJ2-7
CDR3: CASSPLETGNEQYF
DNA: TGTGCCAGCTCACCACTAGAGACAGGGAACGAGCAGTACTTC

D: TRBD1
size: once
V: TRBV5-1
length: 14
J: TRBJ1-2
CDR3: CASSQDRGDDGYTF
DNA: TGCGCCAGCAGCCAGGACAGGGGTGACGATGGCTACACCTTC

D: .
size: once
V: TRBV29-1
length: 12
J: TRBJ2-5
CDR3: CSASQGLETQYF
DNA: TGCAGCGCCTCACAGGGATTAGAGACCCAGTACTTC

D: TRBD2
size: .
V: TRBV7-3
length: 15
J: TRBJ2-1
CDR3: CASSPGTSGGGEQFF
DNA: TGTGCCAGCAGCCCCGGGACTAGCGGGGGAGGTGAGCAGTTCTTC

D: TRBD1
size: .
V: TRBV2
length: 12
J: TRBJ1-2
CDR3: CASSRDRRSYTF
DNA: TGTGCCAGCAGTAGGGACAGGCGGAGCTACACCTTC

D: TRBD2
size: .
V: TRBV5-1
length: 17
J: TRBJ2-7
CDR3: CASSLPFGLAGGNEQYF
DNA: TGCGCCAGCAGCTTGCCCTTCGGACTAGCGGGGGGTAACGAGCAGTACTTC

D: .
size: .
V: TRBV2
length: 14
J: TRBJ1-1
CDR3: CASSDAGLNTEAFF
DNA: TGTGCCAGCAGTGACGCAGGGTTGAACACTGAAGCTTTCTTT

D: TRBD1
size: once
V: TRBV4-3
length: 15
J: TRBJ1-3
CDR3: CASSHTGGLGNTIYF
DNA: TGCGCCAGCAGCCACACAGGGGGCCTTGGAAACACCATATATTTT

D: TRBD1
size: .
V: TRBV10-3
length: 16
J: TRBJ2-3
CDR3: CAISEGQGFNTDTQYF
DNA: TGTGCCATCAGTGAGGGACAGGGGTTTAACACAGATACGCAGTATTTT

D: TRBD1
size: .
V: TRBV9
length: 17
J: TRBJ1-2
CDR3: CASSVLDRGPSNYGYTF
DNA: TGTGCCAGCAGCGTACTAGACAGGGGCCCTAGTAACTATGGCTACACCTTC

D: TRBD1
size: .
V: TRBV6-5
length: 15
J: TRBJ2-7
CDR3: CASSYSLQGGYEQYF
DNA: TGTGCCAGCAGTTACTCGCTACAGGGGGGCTACGAGCAGTACTTC

D: .
size: few
V: TRBV19
length: 13
J: TRBJ2-6
CDR3: CASSISGANVLTF
DNA: TGTGCCAGTAGTATCAGTGGGGCCAACGTCCTGACTTTC

D: TRBD1
size: .
V: TRBV7-9
length: 13
J: TRBJ1-1
CDR3: CASSPQTGREAFF
DNA: TGTGCCAGCAGCCCACAGACAGGGAGAGAAGCTTTCTTT

D: .
size: .
V: TRBV13
length: 12
J: TRBJ2-5
CDR3: CASSLAQETQYF
DNA: TGTGCCAGCAGCTTGGCACAGGAGACCCAGTACTTC

D: TRBD1
size: .
V: TRBV7-2
length: 17
J: TRBJ1-5
CDR3: CASSYRDSGRGNQPQHF
DNA: TGTGCCAGCAGCTACCGGGACAGCGGTAGGGGCAATCAGCCCCAGCATTTT

D: .
size: .
V: TRBV4-3
length: 19
J: TRBJ2-6
CDR3: CASSQFSVQGKSGANVLTF
DNA: TGCGCCAGCAGCCAATTTAGTGTCCAGGGGAAGTCTGGGGCCAACGTCCTGACTTTC

D: TRBD1
size: .
V: TRBV7-2
length: 14
J: TRBJ2-5
CDR3: CASSYRDRGETQYF
DNA: TGTGCCAGCAGCTACCGGGACAGGGGAGAGACCCAGTACTTC

D: .
size: .
V: TRBV5-4
length: 11
J: TRBJ2-1
CDR3: CASKQNNEQFF
DNA: TGTGCCAGCAAACAGAACAATGAGCAGTTCTTC

D: .
size: .
V: TRBV5-4
length: 14
J: TRBJ1-1
CDR3: CASSLDRMNTEAFF
DNA: TGTGCCAGCAGCTTAGACAGGATGAACACTGAAGCTTTCTTT

D: .
size: .
V: TRBV5-1
length: 15
J: TRBJ1-3
CDR3: CASSSRGLSGNTIYF
DNA: TGCGCCAGCAGCTCAAGGGGACTTTCTGGAAACACCATATATTTT

D: TRBD2
size: .
V: TRBV6-5
length: 15
J: TRBJ2-7
CDR3: CASRETSGGSYEQYF
DNA: TGTGCCAGCAGAGAGACTAGCGGGGGCTCCTACGAGCAGTACTTC

D: .
size: .
V: TRBV5-1
length: 15
J: TRBJ1-4
CDR3: CASSPGVVVNEKLFF
DNA: TGCGCCAGCAGCCCAGGGGTAGTGGTTAATGAAAAACTGTTTTTT

D: .
size: .
V: TRBV6-5
length: 14
J: TRBJ2-3
CDR3: CASSPRTPSDTQYF
DNA: TGTGCCAGCAGCCCGAGGACACCCTCAGATACGCAGTATTTT

D: TRBD2
size: many
V: TRBV3-1/TRBV3-2
length: 15
J: TRBJ2-1
CDR3: CASSQVGSGVREQFF
DNA: TGTGCCAGCAGCCAAGTGGGTAGCGGGGTACGGGAGCAGTTCTTC

D: TRBD2
size: many
V: TRBV6-5
length: 15
J: TRBJ2-2
CDR3: CASSYRGGYTGELFF
DNA: TGTGCCAGCAGTTACAGGGGAGGGTACACCGGGGAGCTGTTTTTT

D: .
size: .
V: TRBV24-1
length: 13
J: TRBJ1-2
CDR3: CATAREVNYGYTF
DNA: TGTGCCACCGCCCGGGAGGTTAACTATGGCTACACCTTC

D: .
size: .
V: TRBV30
length: 12
J: TRBJ1-2
CDR3: CAWSQTDYGYTF
DNA: TGTGCCTGGAGTCAAACAGACTATGGCTACACCTTC

D: .
size: .
V: TRBV7-3
length: 13
J: TRBJ1-1
CDR3: CASSPLMNTEAFF
DNA: TGTGCCAGCAGCCCCTTAATGAACACTGAAGCTTTCTTT